This T cell receptor beta chain originates from a study of T-cell memory formation after mild COVID-19. The overall study: Largely donor-specific TCR clusters were found.

TCRdb itself ran the 5' RACE reads through MiXCR, one entry per CDR3 protein. The sample lists roughly 580,000 distinct CDR3 sequences; about a sixth were seen once. Whole-study findings and limits: Most CD4+ clones that shrank were in CM and EM, while CD8+ ones turned up in EMRA. Pre-infection memory contained some responding clones, which suggested that cross-reactive memory had joined.

Deletions cut 5 bases from V and 4 bases from J, with 11 bases between. This CDR3 has 13 residues. Germline V CDR1 and CDR2: MGHDK, SYGVNS. To note about this clonotype: Its antigen remains unidentified.

Sequenced material: PBMCs or a T cell subset sorted from them (not recorded which). V is TRBV25-1 and J is TRBJ1-1; D is unclear. The sequence was obtained from an adult woman who had mild COVID-19 (a few samples of this study predate the infection). Cell type and time point are not known. CDR3 amino acids: CASSPQRGTEAFF. The DNA of the CDR3 is TGTGCCAGCAGTCCTCAGAGAGGCACTGAAGCTTTCTTT.